This T cell receptor (beta chain) is drawn from a study of identical twins. V dropped 5 bases and J dropped 3 bases, with 11 bases sitting between them. This CDR3 has 12 amino acids. The germline gives CDR1 SQVTM, CDR2 ANQGSEA. Study-wide points: The abundant beta clonotypes from cord blood had fewer insertions, and memory repertoires had none of this.

This clonotype was seen only a few times. The antigen is unknown. TCRdb reprocessed the 5' RACE reads with MiXCR, giving one entry per CDR3 protein. Of roughly 480,000 distinct CDR3 sequences in the sample, around 24% were seen once. Only healthy Caucasians were enrolled as donors. This sample was also put to use in a study of T cells expressing NK-cell markers. That investigation notes: In sorted CD3+CD56+NKG2C+, CD3+CD56+NKG2C- and CD3+CD56-NKG2C+ T cells, TCR beta repertoires were obtained. Dominant NKG2C+ clonotypes in over 5 donors made up 1.0-7.0% of CD8+ T cells.

This clonotype was sampled from a young woman in good health. The chain combines TRBV29-1 with TRBJ2-7; D is uncertain. Sequencing input: CD4+ T cells sorted from blood. This CDR3 is CSVSDRLYEQYF. CDR3 DNA: TGCAGCGTTTCGGACCGACTCTACGAGCAGTACTTC.